This T cell receptor (beta chain) was recorded in a study of T cells after yellow fever vaccination. Overall study findings and caveats: Abundant bulk-population clonotypes could contaminate the FACS-sorted repertoires.

The CDR3 covers 19 residues. The germline gives CDR1 KGHDR, CDR2 SFDVKD. V shed 4 bases and J 2 bases; nucleotides not matched to a gene: 16. Using its own MiXCR run on the 5' RACE reads, TCRdb lists one record per CDR3 protein. Of about 240,000 distinct CDR3 sequences listed, 6.9% are singletons. As to this clonotype: Antigen specificity is unknown.

Sequences were derived from CD4+ T cells sorted from PBMCs, sampled 15 days after the yellow fever booster vaccination. The chain recombines TRBV24-1 with TRBJ2-1, with 7 bases lining up with TRBD2. This TCR was recovered from a man aged 25-45 years who received the YFV17D yellow fever vaccine. The CDR3 loop reads CATSDPPGGAGNTYNEQFF. The CDR3, as DNA: TGTGCCACCAGTGACCCACCGGGGGGTGCGGGGAACACCTACAATGAGCAGTTCTTC.